The rows below give T cell receptor beta chains drawn from one sample of a study of response to subunit inactivated influenza vaccine. MiXCR was run by TCRdb on the RT-PCR reads, yielding one entry per CDR3 protein. The sample yields under 800,000 distinct CDR3 sequences, around 13% seen once. The sample consisted of PBMCs from blood, taken 14 to 15 days before vaccination. Receptors originate from a man in his fifties who received an inactivated influenza vaccine. Each CDR3 is given with its conserved first and last residue. A D gene is named only where the DNA matches it firmly. Expanded clones get a size class; other rows say once, few or many, or leave the size out.

D,size,V,J,CDR3,DNA
-,-,TRBV5-5,TRBJ2-3,CASSSATATDTQYF,TGTGCCAGCAGCTCTGCGACAGCCACAGATACGCAGTATTTT
-,few,TRBV28,TRBJ2-1,CASSLRQGLVYNEQFF,TGTGCCAGCAGTTTAAGGCAGGGCCTAGTATACAATGAGCAGTTCTTC
-,few,TRBV7-9,TRBJ2-3,CASSLEGGSADTQYF,TGTGCCAGCAGCTTAGAGGGGGGGAGCGCAGATACGCAGTATTTT
-,-,TRBV6-6,TRBJ2-7,CASSLSLYEQYF,TGTGCCAGCAGCCTGAGCCTCTACGAGCAGTACTTC
TRBD1,few,TRBV20-1,TRBJ2-7,CSARRDRVGEQYF,TGCAGTGCTAGACGGGACAGGGTTGGCGAGCAGTACTTC
TRBD1,few,TRBV28,TRBJ2-6,CAVGTGASGANVLTF,TGTGCGGTCGGGACAGGTGCTTCTGGGGCCAACGTCCTGACTTTC
-,-,TRBV12-3/TRBV12-4,TRBJ1-2,CASSSQRESYGYTF,TGTGCCAGCAGTTCCCAAAGGGAGTCCTATGGCTACACCTTC
-,few,TRBV14,TRBJ2-5,CASSRGPRIQETQYF,TGTGCCAGCAGCAGGGGACCCCGGATCCAGGAGACCCAGTACTTC
TRBD2,-,TRBV12-3/TRBV12-4,TRBJ2-1,CASRPLAGGPSYNEQFF,TGTGCCAGCAGACCACTAGCGGGGGGGCCATCCTACAATGAGCAGTTCTTC
-,few,TRBV10-3,TRBJ1-5,CAISDEGLNQPQHF,TGTGCCATCAGTGACGAGGGGCTCAATCAGCCCCAGCATTTT